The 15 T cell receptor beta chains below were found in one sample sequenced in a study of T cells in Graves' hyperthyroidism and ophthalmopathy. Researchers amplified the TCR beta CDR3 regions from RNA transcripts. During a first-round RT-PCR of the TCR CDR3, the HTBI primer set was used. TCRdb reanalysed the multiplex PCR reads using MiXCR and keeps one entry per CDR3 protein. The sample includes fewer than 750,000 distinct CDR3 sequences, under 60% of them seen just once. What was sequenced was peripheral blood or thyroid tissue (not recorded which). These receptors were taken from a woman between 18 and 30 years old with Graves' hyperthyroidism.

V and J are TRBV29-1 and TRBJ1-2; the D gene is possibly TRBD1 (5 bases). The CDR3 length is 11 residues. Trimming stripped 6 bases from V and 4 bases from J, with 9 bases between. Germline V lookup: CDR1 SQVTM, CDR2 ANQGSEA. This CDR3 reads CSVVDSYGYTF. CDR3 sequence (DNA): TGCAGCGTAGTTGACAGCTATGGCTACACCTTC.

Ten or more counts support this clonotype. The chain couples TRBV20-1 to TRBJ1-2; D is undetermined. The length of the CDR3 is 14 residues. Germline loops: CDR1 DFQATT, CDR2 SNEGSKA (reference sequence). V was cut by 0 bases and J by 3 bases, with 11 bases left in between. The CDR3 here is CSARDRGSDYGYTF. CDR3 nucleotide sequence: TGCAGTGCTAGAGATCGGGGATCTGACTATGGCTACACCTTC.

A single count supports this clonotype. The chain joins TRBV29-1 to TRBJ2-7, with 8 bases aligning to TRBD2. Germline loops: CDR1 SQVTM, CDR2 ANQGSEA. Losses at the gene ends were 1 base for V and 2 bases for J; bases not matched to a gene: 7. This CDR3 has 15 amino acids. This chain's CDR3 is CSVEVTSTSAYEQYF. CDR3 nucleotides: TGCAGCGTTGAAGTAACCTCGACTAGCGCCTACGAGCAGTACTTC.

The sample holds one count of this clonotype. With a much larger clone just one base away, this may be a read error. CDR3 DNA sequence: TGTACCAGCAGCCAAGATCCCAGCCGGGGTGAGCAGTACTTC. It specifies CTSSQDPSRGEQYF. The chain links TRBV7-2 to TRBJ2-7; D might be TRBD2 (5 bases). Trimming took 5 bases from V and 7 from J, leaving 18 bases between them. The V gene's germline CDR1 is SGHTA and CDR2 FQGNSA. The CDR3 extends over 14 amino acids. Full variable domain (missing parts from reference TRBV7-2 and TRBJ2-7): GAGVSQSPSNKVTEKGKDVELRCDPISGHTALYWYRQSLGQGLEFLIYFQGNSAPDKSGLPSDRFSAERTGGSVSTLTIQRTQQEDSAVYLCTSSQDPSRGEQYFGPGTRLTVT.

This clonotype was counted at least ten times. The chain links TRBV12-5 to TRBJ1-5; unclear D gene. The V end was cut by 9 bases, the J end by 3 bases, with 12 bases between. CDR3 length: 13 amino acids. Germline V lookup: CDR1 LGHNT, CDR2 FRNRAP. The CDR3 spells CASVTAVNQPQHF. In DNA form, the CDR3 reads TGTGCTAGCGTAACGGCAGTCAATCAGCCCCAGCATTTT.

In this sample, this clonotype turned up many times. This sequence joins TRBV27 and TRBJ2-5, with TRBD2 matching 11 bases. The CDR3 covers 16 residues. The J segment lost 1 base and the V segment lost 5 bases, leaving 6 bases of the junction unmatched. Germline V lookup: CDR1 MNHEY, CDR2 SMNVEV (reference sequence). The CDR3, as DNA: TGTGCCAGCAGTGAGGGTACTAGCGGGAGCCAAGAGACCCAGTACTTC. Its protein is CASSEGTSGSQETQYF.

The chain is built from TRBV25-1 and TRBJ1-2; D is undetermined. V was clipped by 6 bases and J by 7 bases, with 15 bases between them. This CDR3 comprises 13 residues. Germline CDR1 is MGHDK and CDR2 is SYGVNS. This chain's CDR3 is CASSLREPCGYTF. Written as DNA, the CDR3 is TGTGCCAGCAGCTTGAGGGAGCCCTGTGGCTACACCTTC.

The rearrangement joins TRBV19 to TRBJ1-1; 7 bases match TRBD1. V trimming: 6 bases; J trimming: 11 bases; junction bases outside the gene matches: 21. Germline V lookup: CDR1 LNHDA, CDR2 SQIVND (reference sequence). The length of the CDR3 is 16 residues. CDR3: CASSPGGGGDINRAFF. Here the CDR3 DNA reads TGTGCCAGTAGCCCAGGGGGGGGTGGGGATATTAACAGGGCTTTCTTT. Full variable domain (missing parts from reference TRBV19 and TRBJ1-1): DGGITQSPKYLFRKEGQNVTLSCEQNLNHDAMYWYRQDPGQGLRLIYYSQIVNDFQKGDIAEGYSVSREKKESFPLTVTSAQKNPTAFYLCASSPGGGGDINRAFFGQGTRLTVV.

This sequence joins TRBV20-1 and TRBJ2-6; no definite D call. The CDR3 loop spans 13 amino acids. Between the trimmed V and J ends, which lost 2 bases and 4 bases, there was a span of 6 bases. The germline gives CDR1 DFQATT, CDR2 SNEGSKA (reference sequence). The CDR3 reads CSARQTGANVLTF. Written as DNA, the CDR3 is TGCAGTGCTAGACAGACAGGGGCCAACGTCCTGACTTTC.

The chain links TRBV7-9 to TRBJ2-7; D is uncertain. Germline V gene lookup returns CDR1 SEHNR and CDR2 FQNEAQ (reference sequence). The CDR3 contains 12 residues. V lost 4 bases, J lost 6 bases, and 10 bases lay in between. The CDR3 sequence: CASSYYGSEQYF. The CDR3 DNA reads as TGTGCCAGCAGCTATTACGGAAGCGAGCAGTACTTC.

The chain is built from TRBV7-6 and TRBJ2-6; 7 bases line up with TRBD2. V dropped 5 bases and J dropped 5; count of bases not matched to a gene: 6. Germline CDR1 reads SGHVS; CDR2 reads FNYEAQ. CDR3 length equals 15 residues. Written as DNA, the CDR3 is TGTGCCAGCAGCCGGAGAGGGACTAGGGCCAACGTCCTGACTTTC. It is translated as CASSRRGTRANVLTF.

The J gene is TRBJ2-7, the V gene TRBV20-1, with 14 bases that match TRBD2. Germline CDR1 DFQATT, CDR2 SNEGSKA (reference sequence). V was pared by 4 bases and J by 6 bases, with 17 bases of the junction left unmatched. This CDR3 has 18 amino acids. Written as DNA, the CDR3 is TGCAGTGCTAAACCGGGACAGTCGACTAGCGGGAGGGCGGGCGAGCAGTACTTC. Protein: CSAKPGQSTSGRAGEQYF.

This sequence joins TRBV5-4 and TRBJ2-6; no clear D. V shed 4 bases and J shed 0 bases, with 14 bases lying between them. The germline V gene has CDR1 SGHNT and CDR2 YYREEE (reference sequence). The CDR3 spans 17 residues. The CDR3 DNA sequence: TGTGCCAGCAGCCCGGAAAGACGGACCTCTGGGGCCAACGTCCTGACTTTC. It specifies CASSPERRTSGANVLTF.

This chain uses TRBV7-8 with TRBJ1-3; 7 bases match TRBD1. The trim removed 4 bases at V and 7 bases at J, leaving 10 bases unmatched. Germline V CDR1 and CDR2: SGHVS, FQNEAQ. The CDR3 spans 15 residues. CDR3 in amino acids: CASSSRGQLMNTIYF. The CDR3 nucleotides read TGTGCCAGCAGCTCTAGGGGACAGCTCATGAACACCATATATTTT.

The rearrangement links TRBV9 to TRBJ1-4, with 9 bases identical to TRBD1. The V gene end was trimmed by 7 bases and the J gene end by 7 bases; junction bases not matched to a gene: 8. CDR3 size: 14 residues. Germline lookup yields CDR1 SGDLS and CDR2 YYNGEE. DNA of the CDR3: TGTGCCAGCGGCGCGACAGGGGGTAGTGAAAAACTGTTTTTT. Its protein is CASGATGGSEKLFF.